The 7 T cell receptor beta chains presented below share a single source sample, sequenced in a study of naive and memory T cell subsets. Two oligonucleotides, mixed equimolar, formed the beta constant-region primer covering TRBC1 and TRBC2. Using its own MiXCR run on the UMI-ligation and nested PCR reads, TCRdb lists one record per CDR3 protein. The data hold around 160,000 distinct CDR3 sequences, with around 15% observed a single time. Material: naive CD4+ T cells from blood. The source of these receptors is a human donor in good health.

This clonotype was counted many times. CDR3 DNA sequence: TGCAGTGCTAGAGACCCGAACCTTTTAGAGCAGTACTTC. It encodes CSARDPNLLEQYF. The chain links TRBV20-1 to TRBJ2-7, with D uncertain. The germline CDR1 and CDR2 sequences are DFQATT and SNEGSKA (reference sequence). There are 13 residues in the CDR3. Trimming removed 0 bases at V and 7 bases at J, with 13 bases between.

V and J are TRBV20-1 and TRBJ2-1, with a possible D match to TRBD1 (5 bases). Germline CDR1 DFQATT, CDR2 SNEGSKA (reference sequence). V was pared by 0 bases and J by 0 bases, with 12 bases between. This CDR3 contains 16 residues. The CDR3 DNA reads TGCAGTGCTAGAGATTTTGGGGCTAGCTCCTACAATGAGCAGTTCTTC. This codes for CSARDFGASSYNEQFF.

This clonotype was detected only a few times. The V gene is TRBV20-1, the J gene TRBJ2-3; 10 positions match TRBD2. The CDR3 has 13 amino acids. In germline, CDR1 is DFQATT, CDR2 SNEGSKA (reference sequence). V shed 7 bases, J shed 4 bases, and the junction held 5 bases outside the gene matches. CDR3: CSVSGREADTQYF. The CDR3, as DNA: TGCAGTGTGAGCGGGAGGGAAGCAGATACGCAGTATTTT.

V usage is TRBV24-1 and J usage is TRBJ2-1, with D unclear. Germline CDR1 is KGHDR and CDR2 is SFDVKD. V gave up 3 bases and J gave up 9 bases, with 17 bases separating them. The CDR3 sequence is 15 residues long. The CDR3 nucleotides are TGTGCCACCAGTGATCCCGACCTTCGGGTGGCTGAGCAGTTCTTC. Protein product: CATSDPDLRVAEQFF.

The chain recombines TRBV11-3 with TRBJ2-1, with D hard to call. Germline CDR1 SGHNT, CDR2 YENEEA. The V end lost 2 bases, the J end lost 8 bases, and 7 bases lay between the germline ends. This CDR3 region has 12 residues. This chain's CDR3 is CASSLLSDEQFF. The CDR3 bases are TGTGCCAGCAGCTTATTGTCCGATGAGCAGTTCTTC.

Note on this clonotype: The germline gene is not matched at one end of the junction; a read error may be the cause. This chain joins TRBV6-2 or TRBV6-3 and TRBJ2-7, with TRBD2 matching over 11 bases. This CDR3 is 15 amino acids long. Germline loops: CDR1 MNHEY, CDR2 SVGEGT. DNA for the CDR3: TGTGCCAGCAGTTCGGTGGGGGCTAGCGGGAGGAGGTTGCACTTC. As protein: CASSSVGASGRRLHF.

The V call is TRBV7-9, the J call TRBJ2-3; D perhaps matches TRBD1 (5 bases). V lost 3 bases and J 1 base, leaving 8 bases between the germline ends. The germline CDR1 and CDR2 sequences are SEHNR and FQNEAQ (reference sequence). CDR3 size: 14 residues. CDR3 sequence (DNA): TGTGCCAGCAGCTTGCAGGGTTGCACAGATACGCAGTATTTT. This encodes CASSLQGCTDTQYF.